The source of this TCR beta chain is a study of shared clonotypes between healthy human individuals. Regarding the study as a whole: Clonotypes shared by all four sorted-subset donors had higher generation probabilities than non-shared clonotypes.

Data came from immunoSEQ multiplex PCR; TCRdb stores just in-frame clones and leaves some out. Of a few million clones listed, 80% to 95% are singletons. Details on this clone: Antigen specificity is unknown. Other nucleotide sequences in the sample specify the same CDR3.

The TCR sequence derives from a man younger than 30 in good health. Some clones in this sample may be carry-over from other donors' samples. Sequencing input: naive CD4+ T cells from PBMCs. As to subset: CD45RA+ positively selected.

CDR3: CASSREGATGELFF. CDR3 in DNA: TGTGCCAGCAGCCGGGAGGGGGCTACGGGGGAGCTGTTTTTT. The J gene is TRBJ2-2, the V gene TRBV6-5, with TRBD2 as a possible D gene (8 bases). Trimming cost V 6 bases and J 8 bases, with 16 bases left between them. This CDR3 has 14 amino acids. Germline-derived CDR1 and CDR2 are MNHEY and SVGAGI.